Following are 8 T cell receptor beta chains from one sample sequenced in a study of T cell responses to AZD1222 COVID-19 vaccine. TCRdb's copy holds only in-frame clones and misses some; the assay was immunoSEQ multiplex PCR. Here the sample spans around 120,000 clones, about 90% being singletons. Here the sequenced sample was peripheral blood, taken on day 0 of AZD1222 vaccination. These receptors were collected from an adult in good health.

The count of this clone is one. The chain employs TRBV29-1 and TRBJ1-5; a possible D gene is TRBD1 (6 bases). V gave up 6 bases and J gave up 6 bases, with 12 bases separating them. Germline V gene data show CDR1 as SQVTM and CDR2 as ANQGSEA. The CDR3 runs to 12 residues. CDR3 bases: TGCAGCGTAGGGAAAGGGGGTCAGCCCCAGCATTTT. Translation gives CSVGKGGQPQHF.

CDR3 in amino acids: CASSQDPGQGYQPQHF. In nucleotides, the CDR3 is TGCGCCAGCAGCCAAGACCCGGGACAGGGGTATCAGCCCCAGCATTTT. The V and J genes are TRBV4-1 and TRBJ1-5; 10 bases align to TRBD1. V was clipped by 0 bases and J by 5 bases; unmatched bases: 4. The CDR3 totals 16 residues. CDR1 is MGHRA and CDR2 is YSYEKL in the germline V gene.

The gene calls are TRBV19 and TRBJ1-5; D is perhaps TRBD1 (5 bases). The CDR3 covers 19 residues. Germline values: CDR1 LNHDA, CDR2 SQIVND (reference sequence). Trimming removed 6 bases from V and 0 bases from J, with 24 bases in between. CDR3 sequence reads: CASRPGAGTSFYSNQPQHF. Here the CDR3 DNA reads TGTGCCAGTAGACCTGGGGCAGGCACTTCATTTTATAGCAATCAGCCCCAGCATTTT.

The J gene is TRBJ1-2, the V gene TRBV30; D is perhaps TRBD1 (5 bases). There are 11 residues in the CDR3. Trimming removed 0 bases from V and 8 bases from J, with 7 bases in between. Germline V gene lookup returns CDR1 GTSNPN and CDR2 SVGIG (reference sequence). CDR3 sequence (DNA): TGTGCCTGGAGTGTAGGGGCGGGCTACACCTTC. Translated: CAWSVGAGYTF.

The rearrangement links TRBV18 to TRBJ1-1; tentatively, D is TRBD1 (6 bases). Germline V gene lookup returns CDR1 KGHSH and CDR2 LQKENI. Trimming pared 4 bases from V and 6 bases from J, leaving 21 bases between. The CDR3 sequence is 16 residues long. The CDR3 here is CASSRMRGAPSAEAFF. The CDR3 DNA sequence: TGTGCCAGCTCACGAATGAGGGGGGCGCCTTCGGCTGAAGCTTTCTTT.

The rearrangement links TRBV3-1 (or the pseudogene TRBV3-2) to TRBJ1-2, with D possibly being TRBD1 (5 bases). The CDR3 covers 16 residues. Germline V lookup: CDR1 LGHDT, CDR2 YNNKEL (reference sequence). The germline V and J ends were trimmed by 1 base and 5 bases, with 17 bases remaining between them. Here the CDR3 reads CASSQVGTSYAYGYTF. CDR3 nucleotide sequence: TGTGCCAGCAGCCAAGTTGGGACCTCCTACGCATATGGCTACACCTTC.

The chain links TRBV19 to TRBJ2-7, with D possibly TRBD1 on 5 matching bases. Trimming left V 4 bases short and J 2 bases short, with 9 bases between. CDR3 length equals 13 residues. From germline, CDR1 is LNHDA and CDR2 SQIVND (reference sequence). DNA of the CDR3: TGTGCCAGTAGTAGCGGACACCCCTACGAGCAGTACTTC. Amino acids: CASSSGHPYEQYF.

The chain carries TRBV30 and TRBJ2-3; D is undetermined. This CDR3 contains 12 residues. The V and J ends lost 2 bases and 5 bases respectively, with 8 bases between them. Germline lookup yields CDR1 GTSNPN and CDR2 SVGIG (reference sequence). CDR3 loop: CAWSPSGDTQYF. CDR3 DNA: TGTGCCTGGAGTCCGTCGGGAGATACGCAGTATTTT. Variable domain in full (rest from reference TRBV30 and TRBJ2-3): SQTIHQWPATLVQPVGSPLSLECTVEGTSNPNLYWYRQAAGRGLQLLFYSVGIGQISSEVPQNLSASRPQDRQFILSSKKLLLSDSGFYLCAWSPSGDTQYFGPGTRLTVL.